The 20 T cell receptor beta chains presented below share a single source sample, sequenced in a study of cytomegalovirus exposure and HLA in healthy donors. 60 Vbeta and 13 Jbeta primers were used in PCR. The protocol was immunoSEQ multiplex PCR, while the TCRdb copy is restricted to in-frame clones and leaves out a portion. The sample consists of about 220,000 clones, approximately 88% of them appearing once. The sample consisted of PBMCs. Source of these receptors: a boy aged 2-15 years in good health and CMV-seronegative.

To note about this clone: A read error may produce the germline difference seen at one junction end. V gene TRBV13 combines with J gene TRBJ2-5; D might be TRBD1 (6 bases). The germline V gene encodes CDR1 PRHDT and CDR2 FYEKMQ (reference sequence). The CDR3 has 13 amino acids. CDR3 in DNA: TGTGCCAGCAGCGTAGGACAGATGGAGACCCAGTACTTC. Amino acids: CASSVGQMETQYF.

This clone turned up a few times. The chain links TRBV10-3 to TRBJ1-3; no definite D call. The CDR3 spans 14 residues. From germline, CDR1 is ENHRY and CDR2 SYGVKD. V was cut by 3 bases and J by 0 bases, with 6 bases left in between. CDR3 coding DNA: TGTGCCATCAGTGAACCGAGCTCTGGAAACACCATATATTTT. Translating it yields CAISEPSSGNTIYF.

CDR3 amino acids: CASSDGQGTLGGYTF. The CDR3 DNA follows: TGTGCCAGCAGCGACGGACAGGGTACGTTGGGTGGCTACACCTTC. This chain links TRBV9 with TRBJ1-2; 8 positions match TRBD1. J lost 7 bases, V lost 3 bases, and 11 bases had no gene match. The CDR3 has 15 residues. Germline loops: CDR1 SGDLS, CDR2 YYNGEE. The complete variable domain, with remaining parts taken from reference TRBV9 and TRBJ1-2, reads DSGVTQTPKHLITATGQRVTLRCSPRSGDLSVYWYQQSLDQGLQFLIQYYNGEERAKGNILERFSAQQFPDLHSELNLSSLELGDSALYFCASSDGQGTLGGYTFGSGTRLTVV.

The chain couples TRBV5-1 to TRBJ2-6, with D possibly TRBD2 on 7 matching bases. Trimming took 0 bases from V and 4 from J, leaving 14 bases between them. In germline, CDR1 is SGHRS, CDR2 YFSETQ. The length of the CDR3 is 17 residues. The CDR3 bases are TGCGCCAGCAGCTTGGCGGGGGGCAACTCCGGGGCCAACGTCCTGACTTTC. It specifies CASSLAGGNSGANVLTF.

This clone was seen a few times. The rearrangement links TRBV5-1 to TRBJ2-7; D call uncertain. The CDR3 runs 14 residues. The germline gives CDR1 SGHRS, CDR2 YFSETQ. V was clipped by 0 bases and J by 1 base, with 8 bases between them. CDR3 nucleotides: TGCGCCAGCAGCTTGGCTGGCAGATCCTACGAGCAGTACTTC. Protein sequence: CASSLAGRSYEQYF.

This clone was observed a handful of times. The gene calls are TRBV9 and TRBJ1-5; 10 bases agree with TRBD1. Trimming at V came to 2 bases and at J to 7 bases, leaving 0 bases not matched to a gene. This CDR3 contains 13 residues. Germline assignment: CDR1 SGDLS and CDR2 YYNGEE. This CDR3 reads CASSVGQGQPQHF. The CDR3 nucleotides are TGTGCCAGCAGCGTGGGACAGGGGCAGCCCCAGCATTTT.

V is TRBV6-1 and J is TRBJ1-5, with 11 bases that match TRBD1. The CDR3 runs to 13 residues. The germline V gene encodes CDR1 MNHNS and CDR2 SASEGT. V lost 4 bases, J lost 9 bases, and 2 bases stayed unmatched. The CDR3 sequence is CASSGTGGRPQHF. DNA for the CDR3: TGTGCCAGCAGTGGGACAGGGGGCAGGCCCCAGCATTTT.

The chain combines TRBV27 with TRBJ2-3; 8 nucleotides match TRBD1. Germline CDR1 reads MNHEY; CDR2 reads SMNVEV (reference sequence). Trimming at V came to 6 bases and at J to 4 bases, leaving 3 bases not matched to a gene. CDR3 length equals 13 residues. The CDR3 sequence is CASRTGVPDTQYF. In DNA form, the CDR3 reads TGTGCCAGCAGGACAGGGGTCCCAGATACGCAGTATTTT.

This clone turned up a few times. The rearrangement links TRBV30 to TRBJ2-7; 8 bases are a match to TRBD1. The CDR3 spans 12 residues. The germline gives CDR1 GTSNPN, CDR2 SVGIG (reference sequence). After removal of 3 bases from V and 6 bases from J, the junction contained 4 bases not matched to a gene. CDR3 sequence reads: CAWSADRGEQYF. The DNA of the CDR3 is TGTGCCTGGAGCGCAGACAGGGGCGAGCAGTACTTC.

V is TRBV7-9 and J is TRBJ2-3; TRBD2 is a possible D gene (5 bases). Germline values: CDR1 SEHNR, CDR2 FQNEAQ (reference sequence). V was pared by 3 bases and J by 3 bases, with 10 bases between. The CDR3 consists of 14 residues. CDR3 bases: TGTGCCAGCAGCTTCCTCGGGATAACAGATACGCAGTATTTT. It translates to CASSFLGITDTQYF.

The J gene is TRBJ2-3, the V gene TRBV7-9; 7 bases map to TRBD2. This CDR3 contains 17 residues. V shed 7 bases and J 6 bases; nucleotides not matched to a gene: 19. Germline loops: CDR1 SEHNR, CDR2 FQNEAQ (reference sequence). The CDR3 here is CASIALLRGSLGDTQYF. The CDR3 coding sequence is TGTGCCAGCATCGCCCTACTCCGCGGGAGCCTCGGGGATACGCAGTATTTT.

This CDR3 reads CASSYRDRAPYGYTF. For the CDR3, the DNA is TGTGCCAGCAGTTACCGGGACAGGGCCCCCTATGGCTACACCTTC. The chain carries TRBV6-5 and TRBJ1-2; TRBD1 agrees at 9 bases. V dropped 2 bases and J dropped 4; count of bases not matched to a gene: 5. Germline CDR1 reads MNHEY; CDR2 reads SVGAGI. The CDR3 has 15 residues.

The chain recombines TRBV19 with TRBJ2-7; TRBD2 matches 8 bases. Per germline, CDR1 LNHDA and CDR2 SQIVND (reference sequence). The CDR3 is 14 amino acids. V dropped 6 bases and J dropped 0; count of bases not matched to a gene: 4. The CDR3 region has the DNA TGTGCCAGTAGCGGGAGGGCGAACTCCTACGAGCAGTACTTC. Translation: CASSGRANSYEQYF.

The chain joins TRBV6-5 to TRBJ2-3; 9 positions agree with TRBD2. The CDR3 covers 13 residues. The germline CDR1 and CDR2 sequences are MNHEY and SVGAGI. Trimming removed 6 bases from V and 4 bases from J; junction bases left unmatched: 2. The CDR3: CASSRTSADTQYF. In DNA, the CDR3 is TGTGCCAGCAGCCGGACTAGCGCAGATACGCAGTATTTT.

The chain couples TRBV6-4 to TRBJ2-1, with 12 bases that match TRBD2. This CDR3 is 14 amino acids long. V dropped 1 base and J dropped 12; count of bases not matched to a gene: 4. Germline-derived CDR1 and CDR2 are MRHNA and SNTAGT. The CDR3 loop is CASSDLTSGSSQFF. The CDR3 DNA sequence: TGTGCCAGCAGTGACTTGACTAGCGGGAGTTCGCAGTTCTTC.

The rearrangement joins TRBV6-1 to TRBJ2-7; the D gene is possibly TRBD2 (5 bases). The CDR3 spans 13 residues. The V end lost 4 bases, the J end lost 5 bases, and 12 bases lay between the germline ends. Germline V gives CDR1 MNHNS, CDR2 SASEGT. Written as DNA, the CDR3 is TGTGCCAGCAGTGTTCCCTCCGGGGACGAGCAGTACTTC. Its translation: CASSVPSGDEQYF.

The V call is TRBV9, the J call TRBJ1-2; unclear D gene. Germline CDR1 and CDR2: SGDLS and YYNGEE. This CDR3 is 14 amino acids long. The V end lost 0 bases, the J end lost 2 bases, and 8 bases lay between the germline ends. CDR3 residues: CASSVVPGNYGYTF. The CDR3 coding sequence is TGTGCCAGCAGCGTAGTACCAGGAAACTATGGCTACACCTTC.

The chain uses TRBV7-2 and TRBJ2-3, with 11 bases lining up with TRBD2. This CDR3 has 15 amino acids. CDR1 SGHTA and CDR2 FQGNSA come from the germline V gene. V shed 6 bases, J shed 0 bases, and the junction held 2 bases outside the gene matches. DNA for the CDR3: TGTGCCAGCAGAGGACTAGCGGGCAGCACAGATACGCAGTATTTT. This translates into CASRGLAGSTDTQYF.

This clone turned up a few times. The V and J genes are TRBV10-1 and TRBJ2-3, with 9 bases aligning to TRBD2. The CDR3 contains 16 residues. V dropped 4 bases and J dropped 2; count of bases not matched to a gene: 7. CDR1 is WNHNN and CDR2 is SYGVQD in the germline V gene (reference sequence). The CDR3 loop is CASSGIAGAVTDTQYF. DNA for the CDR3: TGCGCCAGCAGTGGAATAGCGGGGGCCGTCACAGATACGCAGTATTTT.

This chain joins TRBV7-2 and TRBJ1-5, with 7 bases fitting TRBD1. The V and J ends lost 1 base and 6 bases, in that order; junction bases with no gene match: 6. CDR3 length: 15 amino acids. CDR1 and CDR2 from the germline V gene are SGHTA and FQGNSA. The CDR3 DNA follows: TGTGCCAGCAGCTTAGAAGAGGGGGCAGGTCAGCCCCAGCATTTT. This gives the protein CASSLEEGAGQPQHF.